This T cell receptor (beta chain) was recovered during a study of T cell responses to AZD1222 COVID-19 vaccine (TCRdb year 2021). Some background on the complete study: AZD1222 recipients with second doses at about 4 weeks or about 12 weeks were pooled, because spike-specific TCR depth and breadth did not differ between schedules. TCR sequencing was performed for over 230 trial participants, of whom 200 to 220 were given two doses of AZD1222 and approximately 26 were given two doses of MenACWY control vaccine. Trial participants were enrolled by age into subgroups of 18-55, 56-69 and 70-plus years, and around 140, 26 and 57 TCR-sequenced participants, respectively, were included in these subgroups. Overall study results and their limits: CD4 TCRs associated with the vaccine covered the entire spike protein, and the dominant responses were in regions 160-218 and 743-854. In the small 56-69-year group, the increase in depth fell short of significance, most likely because of low power. Nearly half of unique spike-specific TCRs reportedly recognized epitopes outside regions mutated in the B.1.351 and B.1.1.7 variants. Most participants were white British and females outnumbered males, and the authors suggested that clonal diversity may have been underestimated. Spike-specific TCR breadth and depth rose significantly after two AZD1222 doses compared with day 0 and with MenACWY recipients. Because no day 14 peak-response samples were available, repertoires were characterized only after the peak T cell response. Conclusions about previously exposed vaccinees were limited because only 6 or 7 AZD1222 recipients were SARS-CoV-2 seropositive at baseline.

Remarks on this clone: The antigen it binds to is not known. Because the CDR3's place on the DNA is in doubt, the DNA is left out and the CDR3 is given as listed by TCRdb.

The CDR3 regions of human TCRbeta chains were analyzed by immunosequencing. In the source study's methods: TCRs in the repertoires were matched against a reference library of SARS-CoV-2-specific TCRs that had been generated with the MIRA antigen-specificity platform. Breadth meant the fraction of unique TCRs that were SARS-CoV-2-associated, whereas depth meant the fraction of total T cells that were SARS-CoV-2-associated. Using the MIRA data, each spike-specific TCR was assigned both to the spike region to which the TCR was reactive and to a CD4 or CD8 class. Log10-transformed breadth and depth values were compared by one-way ANOVA with Sidak's multiple comparisons tests. The clones in this table, taken by TCRdb from immuneACCESS, are in-frame only. Not every clone is retained; where verified, under half of the shortfall comes from an unresolved V gene, and the cause of the rest is unknown. D and trimming were read from the DNA, whereas the V and J calls and clone size are those reported in that table. This sample gives more than 140,000 clones in total; about 90% of them show up just once. The ten largest make up approximately 5% of the sample.

From cysteine to phenylalanine, the CDR3 is 15 amino acids long. Looking up the germline V gene (reference sequence) yields CDR1 PRHDT and CDR2 FYEKMQ. The sample's time point label, decoded: baseline before first vaccination. Vaccinee samples came from UK trials COV001 and COV002, including a single-blind randomized controlled phase 2/3 trial of AZD1222 (ChAdOx1 nCoV-19) in healthy adults. For TCRbeta chain sequencing, PBMC samples were collected from trial participants at day 0 and at day 28 after the second dose. Specimen: peripheral blood, collected on day 0 of AZD1222 vaccination. The source is an adult in good health. The chain couples TRBV13 to TRBJ2-2; the D segment call TRBD1 is taken from the table without a DNA check. The CDR3 region: CASSVRQGRPGSCFF.